This TCR beta chain was captured by sequencing in a study of blood T cell repertoires in COVID-19. The wider study: The study drew acute and convalescent COVID-19 samples from the United States, Italy and Spain. T cells, B-cell-depleted T cells, or PBMCs supplied cDNA or gDNA.

This CDR3 has 16 amino acids. Germline assignment: CDR1 SGDLS and CDR2 YYNGEE. The V end was cut by 0 bases, the J end by 5 bases, with 14 bases between. Authors' processing steps: Cell counts per sample came from amplifying reference gene primers. TCRdb's table, derived via immunoSEQ multiplex PCR, lists solely in-frame clones and lacks some. V, J and clone size are taken as reported in that table, and D and trimming were inferred from the DNA itself. The sample yields about 250,000 clones, 88% seen once. This clone was seen once. The source material was peripheral blood. The chain has TRBV9 and TRBJ2-2; a possible D gene is TRBD1 (6 bases). The sequence came from a man older than 75 with acute or convalescent COVID-19. The CDR3 sequence is CASSVVPGARTGELFF. DNA for the CDR3: TGTGCCAGCAGCGTAGTCCCAGGGGCTCGGACCGGGGAGCTGTTTTTT.